These 19 T cell receptor beta chains came from one sample sequenced in a study of T cell repertoires in cytomegalovirus infection. TCRdb re-called the reads through MiXCR, storing one row per CDR3 protein. The sample comprises more than 500,000 distinct CDR3 sequences, approximately 17% of which are singletons, and around 25% rests with the top ten. Sequenced input: CD8+ T cells from PBMCs. The source is a human donor in good health (CMV status not recorded). Some clones in this sample may be carry-over from other donors' samples.

Many counts were recorded for this clonotype. In DNA form, the CDR3 reads TGTGCCCCGGGAAGCGGGGGGGCCGCGGGAGATACGCAGTATTTT. It specifies CAPGSGGAAGDTQYF. V gene TRBV2 combines with J gene TRBJ2-3; TRBD2 agrees at 10 bases. Germline V gene data show CDR1 as SNHLY and CDR2 as FYNNEI. Germline trimming cut 11 bases from V and 5 bases from J; bases unmatched to any gene: 13. CDR3 length: 15 amino acids. Together with reference TRBV2 and TRBJ2-3, the CDR3 gives the full variable domain: EPEVTQTPSHQVTQMGQEVILRCVPISNHLYFYWYRQILGQKVEFLVSFYNNEISEKSEIFDDQFSVERPDGSNFTLKIRSTKLEDSAMYFCAPGSGGAAGDTQYFGPGTRLTVL.

As for this clonotype: Since the CDR3 does not end with the conserved phenylalanine or tryptophan, this likely comes from a read error. The rearrangement links TRBV7-9 to TRBJ2-1; 10 bases match TRBD2. Per the germline V gene, CDR1 is SEHNR and CDR2 is FQNEAQ (reference sequence). With 5 bases clipped from V and 6 bases from J, the junction kept 28 bases outside the gene matches. The CDR3 runs 22 residues. In nucleotides, the CDR3 is TGTGCCAGCAGCCACCGGGGGCCGCTAGCGGGAGAAGACTACTTACTCCTCAATGAGCAGTTCTTA. The encoded protein is CASSHRGPLAGEDYLLLNEQFL.

The table lists this clonotype with a few counts. This chain uses TRBV13 with TRBJ2-4, with D perhaps matching TRBD1 (6 bases). Germline assignment: CDR1 PRHDT and CDR2 FYEKMQ (reference sequence). This CDR3 spans 16 amino acids. The V end lost 5 bases, the J end lost 0 bases, and 14 bases lay between the germline ends. CDR3 sequence: CASSLNGGQAKNIQYF. DNA of the CDR3: TGTGCCAGCAGCCTAAATGGGGGCCAAGCCAAAAACATTCAGTACTTC.

This clonotype showed up many times. The chain employs TRBV4-1 and TRBJ2-1; tentatively, D is TRBD1 (6 bases). Germline V gives CDR1 MGHRA, CDR2 YSYEKL. Between the trimmed V and J ends, which lost 1 base and 8 bases, there was a span of 15 bases. CDR3 length: 15 residues. The CDR3 DNA sequence: TGCGCCAGCAGCCAAGTTCTACAGGGAGACGATGAGCAGTTCTTC. Its translation is CASSQVLQGDDEQFF.

This clonotype was found once. The rearrangement uses TRBV3-1 and TRBJ2-1, with 11 bases matching TRBD2. V lost 6 bases and J lost 0; bases outside the gene matches: 19. Germline V gene data show CDR1 as LGHDT and CDR2 as YNNKEL (reference sequence). The CDR3 sequence is 21 residues long. The CDR3 nucleotides read TGTGCCAGCAGTAGTAGCGGGGGGGCTCCCCCCGCGTGGAGCTCCTACAATGAGCAGTTCTTC. Protein sequence: CASSSSGGAPPAWSSYNEQFF.

This clonotype was detected ten times or more. The V call is TRBV11-2, the J call TRBJ2-7; 9 bases fit TRBD2. Germline CDR1 is SGHAT and CDR2 is FQNNGV. The CDR3 contains 14 residues. V lost 6 bases, J lost 4 bases, and 7 bases stayed unmatched. The CDR3: CASSTGTSLYEQYF. In DNA, the CDR3 is TGTGCCAGCAGTACCGGGACTAGCTTGTACGAGCAGTACTTC.

V usage is TRBV12-3 or TRBV12-4 and J usage is TRBJ1-4, with TRBD1 matching over 8 bases. J was trimmed by 8 bases and V by 6 bases; bases with no gene match: 14. The CDR3 length is 16 residues. The CDR3 is CASSSGQEGVGEKLFF. DNA for the CDR3: TGTGCCAGCAGCTCGGGACAGGAGGGGGTTGGGGAAAAACTGTTTTTT.

J is TRBJ1-6 and V is TRBV7-9; weak D call: TRBD1 (6 bases). Germline V gives CDR1 SEHNR, CDR2 FQNEAQ (reference sequence). CDR3 length: 17 residues. Trimming removed 5 bases at V and 5 bases at J, with 19 bases between. CDR3 sequence reads: CASSASGGGPNNSPLHF. The CDR3 DNA reads as TGTGCCAGCAGCGCCTCTGGGGGGGGGCCAAATAATTCACCCCTCCACTTT. The full variable domain, in which reference TRBV7-9 and TRBJ1-6 provide the parts outside the CDR3, is DTGVSQNPRHKITKRGQNVTFRCDPISEHNRLYWYRQTLGQGPEFLTYFQNEAQLEKSRLLSDRFSAERPKGSFSTLEIQRTEQGDSAMYLCASSASGGGPNNSPLHFGNGTRLTVT.

This clonotype was observed a few times. The chain couples TRBV27 to TRBJ1-2; 9 nucleotides match TRBD1. CDR1 and CDR2 from the germline V gene are MNHEY and SMNVEV (reference sequence). This CDR3 has 15 residues. V lost 3 bases, J lost 3 bases, and 5 bases stayed unmatched. The CDR3 DNA is TGTGCCAGCAGTTTGACGAGGACAGGGGACTATGGCTACACCTTC. It encodes CASSLTRTGDYGYTF.

This clonotype occurred once. A much more abundant neighbour one base away suggests this may be a read error. The chain combines TRBV6-6 with TRBJ1-1, with unresolved D. Trimming shortened V by 7 bases and J by 0 bases, and 3 bases separated the two germline ends. CDR1 and CDR2 from the germline V gene are MNHNY and SVGAGI (reference sequence). The CDR3 covers 11 residues. The CDR3 region has the DNA TGTGCCAGCAAGTTGAACACTGAAGCTTTCTTT. Encoded protein: CASKLNTEAFF.

In its sample, this clonotype was seen many times. The J gene is TRBJ2-5, the V gene TRBV7-9; 7 bases align to TRBD1. This CDR3 region has 15 residues. CDR1 and CDR2 (germline): SEHNR, FQNEAQ (reference sequence). The trim removed 4 bases at V and 0 bases at J, leaving 5 bases unmatched. This CDR3 reads CASSYGTAYQETQYF. The CDR3 DNA sequence: TGTGCCAGCAGCTACGGGACAGCTTACCAAGAGACCCAGTACTTC.

The chain links TRBV2 to TRBJ2-7, with 10 bases fitting TRBD1. The CDR3 spans 14 residues. Germline assignment: CDR1 SNHLY and CDR2 FYNNEI. V gave up 10 bases and J gave up 1 base; unmatched junction bases: 7. Here the CDR3 reads CAIIRDRGSYEQYF. The CDR3 nucleotides read TGTGCCATCATCCGGGACAGGGGATCCTACGAGCAGTACTTC.

The chain combines TRBV12-5 with TRBJ2-1; 9 nucleotides line up with TRBD1. V trimming: 3 bases; J trimming: 7 bases; junction bases outside the gene matches: 13. CDR1 and CDR2 from the germline V gene are LGHNT and FRNRAP. The CDR3 loop spans 17 amino acids. The CDR3, as DNA: TGTGCTAGTGGTTTCGAGCTCCGGGACAGGGTGTGGAATGAGCAGTTCTTC. Its translation: CASGFELRDRVWNEQFF.

This clonotype has a count of ten or more. The chain uses TRBV12-5 and TRBJ1-5; D remains ambiguous. V dropped 2 bases and J dropped 6 bases, with 11 bases sitting between them. Germline V gene sequence: CDR1 LGHNT, CDR2 FRNRAP. This CDR3 is built from 14 residues. The CDR3 loop reads CASGLTPEGQPQHF. Here the CDR3 DNA reads TGTGCTAGTGGTTTGACACCCGAGGGTCAGCCCCAGCATTTT.

This clonotype was observed at least ten times. The junction differs from germline at one of its ends, possibly a read error. The chain employs TRBV5-1 and TRBJ1-1, with a possible D match to TRBD1 (5 bases). The CDR3 totals 14 residues. Germline CDR1 and CDR2: SGHRS and YFSETQ. The CDR3 sequence: CASSLALGGTEAFF. CDR3 bases: TGTGCCAGCAGCTTAGCCTTGGGGGGCACTGAAGCTTTCTTT.

The rearrangement joins TRBV2 to TRBJ2-7; D possibly corresponds to TRBD2 (6 bases). Germline CDR1 SNHLY, CDR2 FYNNEI. The CDR3 consists of 15 residues. Trimming stripped 1 base from V and 2 bases from J, with 12 bases between. The CDR3 is CASSEEPPGAYEQYF. The DNA for the CDR3 is TGTGCCAGCAGTGAAGAGCCTCCGGGGGCCTACGAGCAGTACTTC.

This chain connects TRBV12-3 or TRBV12-4 to TRBJ2-1; 13 bases are a match to TRBD2. V trimming: 5 bases; J trimming: 7 bases; junction bases outside the gene matches: 8. This CDR3 has 16 residues. This chain's CDR3 is CASSLGLAGVGNEQFF. The DNA for the CDR3 is TGTGCCAGCAGTCTAGGACTAGCGGGGGTAGGGAATGAGCAGTTCTTC.

This clonotype was seen at least ten times. An end of the junction differs from the germline gene, which may be a read error. This chain joins TRBV7-9 and TRBJ2-1, with D unclear. The CDR3 covers 12 residues. Germline CDR1 is SEHNR and CDR2 is FQNEAQ (reference sequence). In DNA, the CDR3 is TGCTCATCCCTGGAACTCGGCGATGAGCAGTTCTTC. Protein sequence: CSSLELGDEQFF.

This rearrangement joins TRBV9 to TRBJ1-5, with 9 positions matching TRBD1. From germline, CDR1 is SGDLS and CDR2 YYNGEE. The CDR3 loop spans 13 amino acids. V was pared by 4 bases and J by 6 bases, with 2 bases of the junction left unmatched. The CDR3 DNA follows: TGTGCCAGCAGCCGACAGGGGGTTCAGCCCCAGCATTTT. Translating it yields CASSRQGVQPQHF. Variable domain in full (rest from reference TRBV9 and TRBJ1-5): DSGVTQTPKHLITATGQRVTLRCSPRSGDLSVYWYQQSLDQGLQFLIQYYNGEERAKGNILERFSAQQFPDLHSELNLSSLELGDSALYFCASSRQGVQPQHFGDGTRLSIL.